The sequence of this T cell receptor (beta chain) was determined in a study of T cell responses to AZD1222 COVID-19 vaccine. Study findings and constraints: Among spike-specific TCRs, nearly half reportedly target unmutated variant regions. Clonal diversity may have been underestimated, and the donors were mostly white British, with more females than males.

Only in-frame clones appear in the TCRdb table, and some are missing; sequencing was by immunoSEQ multiplex PCR. The top ten hold around 0.58% of the sample, which has 250,000 to 300,000 clones, 90% to 95% seen once. This clone was observed a few times. Antigen: not known. The sample contains more than one DNA sequence encoding this CDR3. The sequences come from peripheral blood, collected 28 days after the second AZD1222 dose. This clonotype was sampled from an adult who received the AZD1222 COVID-19 vaccine.

The CDR3 nucleotides read TGCGCCAGCAGCTTGGGACAGGGCGGTGAAAAACTGTTTTTT. Its translation is CASSLGQGGEKLFF. This chain uses TRBV5-1 with TRBJ1-4; 7 bases align to TRBD1. The CDR3 is 14 residues long. The ends lost 0 bases at V and 7 bases at J; junction bases unmatched: 3. CDR1 and CDR2 from the germline V gene are SGHRS and YFSETQ.